The following is a T cell receptor beta chain sequence with its context. The length of the CDR3 is 13 residues. Unmatched junction bases numbered 11, after V lost 6 bases and J lost 17 bases. In germline, CDR1 is SNHLY, CDR2 FYNNEI. These data originate in a study of blood T cell repertoires in COVID-19. Overall study: T cells, B-cell-depleted T cells, or PBMCs supplied cDNA or gDNA.

Using immunoSEQ multiplex PCR, the repertoire was profiled, and TCRdb retains in-frame clones only, with some absent. The sample yields 150,000 to 200,000 clones, about 90% seen once. The clonotype was recovered from a human donor with acute COVID-19. The donor label of this sample is uncertain. Sequenced: PBMCs or T cells enriched from blood (not recorded which). The chain links TRBV2 to TRBJ1-6; 9 positions agree with TRBD1. The CDR3 nucleotides read TGTGCCAGCAGGGACGTACGGACAGGGGCCATCCACTTT. Its protein is CASRDVRTGAIHF.